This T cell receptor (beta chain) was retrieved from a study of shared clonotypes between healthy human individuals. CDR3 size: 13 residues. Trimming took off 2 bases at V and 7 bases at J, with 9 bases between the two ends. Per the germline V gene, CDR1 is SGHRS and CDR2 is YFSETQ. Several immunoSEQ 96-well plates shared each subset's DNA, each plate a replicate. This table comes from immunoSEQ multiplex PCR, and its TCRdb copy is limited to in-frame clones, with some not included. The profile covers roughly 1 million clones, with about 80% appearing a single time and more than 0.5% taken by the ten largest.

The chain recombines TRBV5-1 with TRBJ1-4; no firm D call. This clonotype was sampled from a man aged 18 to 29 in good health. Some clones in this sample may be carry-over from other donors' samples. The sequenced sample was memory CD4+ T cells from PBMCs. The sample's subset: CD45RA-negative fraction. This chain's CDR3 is CASSFGSLEKLFF. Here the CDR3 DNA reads TGCGCCAGCAGCTTCGGCAGCCTTGAAAAACTGTTTTTT.